The subject of this entry is one T cell receptor beta chain. Its specificity is unknown. V dropped 2 bases and J dropped 7; count of bases not matched to a gene: 4. This CDR3 contains 13 residues. The germline V gene encodes CDR1 MNHEY and CDR2 SVGAGI. Here immunoSEQ multiplex PCR was the method, and the copy in TCRdb shows in-frame clones only, minus some. Of about 2.4 million clones in the sample, roughly 93% were seen once. Among the donors, all were Caucasian adults who lived in Nashville, Tennessee. The data were obtained in a study of shared clonotypes between healthy human individuals. The wider study: Every donor yielded three CD4 naive, three CD4 memory, two CD8 naive and one CD8 memory plate.

Study-wide results and limits: Researchers sampled blood only, noting tissue repertoires likely differ. Memory subsets had estimated richness that was generally smaller than that of naive subsets.

This sequence originates from a man aged 18 to 29 in good health. Some clones in this sample may be carry-over from other donors' samples. The sample consisted of naive CD4+ T cells from PBMCs. Subset described: CD45RA+ positively selected. The rearrangement links TRBV6-5 to TRBJ2-7, with TRBD1 matching over 8 bases. The CDR3 reads CASSYVGQGEQYF. In nucleotides, the CDR3 is TGTGCCAGCAGTTACGTTGGACAGGGAGAGCAGTACTTC.